The rows below give T cell receptor beta chains drawn from one sample of a study of immune evolution from preneoplasia to lung adenocarcinoma. Here immunoSEQ multiplex PCR was the method, and the copy in TCRdb shows in-frame clones only, minus some. The sample has thousands of clones, roughly 88% seen once; the top ten hold 5.8%. Sequencing was carried out using FFPE minimally invasive lung adenocarcinoma tissue. These receptors all come from a person aged 65 to 85 with lung adenocarcinoma. CDR3s include the opening cysteine and the closing phenylalanine or tryptophan. Each record gives: CDR3 DNA, CDR3 protein, CDR3 length, D gene, clone size, V gene, J gene. The D gene is left open where the match is weak. Only part of the rows carry a size: once, few, many, or a class if the clone is expanded.

TGCGCCAGCAGCTTGGCACTAGCGGGGCTAGCTGAGCAGTTCTTC	CASSLALAGLAEQFF	15	TRBD2	NA	TRBV5-1	TRBJ2-1
TGTGCCTCCTCGGGAGGGAATGGCAATCAGCCCCAGCATTTT	CASSGGNGNQPQHF	14	NA	NA	TRBV9	TRBJ1-5
TGTGCCAGCTCAGCAGAATACGGGACAAGCTACGAGCAGTACTTC	CASSAEYGTSYEQYF	15	NA	NA	TRBV18	TRBJ2-7
TGTGCCAGCAGAGGCCGCGGGCAGACTAGCAATCAGCCCCAGCATTTT	CASRGRGQTSNQPQHF	16	NA	NA	TRBV6-6	TRBJ1-5
TGTGCCAGCAGCCCGGACAGGAACTCCTACGAGCAGTACTTC	CASSPDRNSYEQYF	14	TRBD1	NA	TRBV27	TRBJ2-7
TGCAGCGTGGCACCGCGGGGGGATGGTGGCTACACCTTC	CSVAPRGDGGYTF	13	NA	NA	TRBV29-1	TRBJ1-2
TGTGCCAGCAGCCTTAGGACAGGAAAAAATGAAAAACTGTTTTTT	CASSLRTGKNEKLFF	15	TRBD1	NA	TRBV5-4	TRBJ1-4
TGTGCCAGCAGCCCGAGGACCCCTGAGGCTTTCTTT	CASSPRTPEAFF	12	NA	NA	TRBV6-5	TRBJ1-1
TGTGCCAGCAGGTACAGGGTATTAAGCAATCAGCCCCAGCATTTT	CASRYRVLSNQPQHF	15	NA	NA	TRBV6-1	TRBJ1-5
TGTGCCAGCAGCGTAGGCCAGGGATTTGGAAACACCATATATTTT	CASSVGQGFGNTIYF	15	NA	NA	TRBV9	TRBJ1-3
TGTGCCAGCAGCTTGAATAGGGCTGAAGCTTTCTTT	CASSLNRAEAFF	12	NA	NA	TRBV5-6	TRBJ1-1
TGTGCCATCACGGACAGGGCAACCTACGAGCAGTACTTC	CAITDRATYEQYF	13	TRBD1	NA	TRBV10-3	TRBJ2-7
TGCGCCAGCAGCCTGGGTGGACGGGTAGCGGGCGAGCAGTACTTC	CASSLGGRVAGEQYF	15	TRBD2	NA	TRBV5-1	TRBJ2-7
TGTGCCAGCTCACCGGACAGGTATCAGCCCCAGCATTTT	CASSPDRYQPQHF	13	TRBD1	NA	TRBV18	TRBJ1-5
TGCGCCAGCAGTCATAAGGATCCCGGAAACACCATATATTTT	CASSHKDPGNTIYF	14	NA	NA	TRBV23-1	TRBJ1-3
TGTGCCAGCAGTTCACGCCGGGACAGGAACACTGAAGCTTTCTTT	CASSSRRDRNTEAFF	15	TRBD1	NA	TRBV13	TRBJ1-1
TGTGCCAGCAGCTTAGCCGGGACAGGAGGACTCTATGGCTACACCTTC	CASSLAGTGGLYGYTF	16	TRBD1	NA	TRBV11-2	TRBJ1-2
TGCGCCAGCACGACTAGCGGGGGCGTGAGCTCCTACGAGCAGTACTTC	CASTTSGGVSSYEQYF	16	TRBD2	once	TRBV5-1	TRBJ2-7
TGTGCCAGCAGTGAAGGGGCAGGCTCCTACGAGCAGTACTTC	CASSEGAGSYEQYF	14	NA	NA	TRBV2	TRBJ2-7
TGTGCCAGCAGTGAAGTTGGGACATATTGGGAGACCCAGTACTTC	CASSEVGTYWETQYF	15	NA	NA	TRBV2	TRBJ2-5
TGTGCCAGCAGGGGGCAAAATTCACCCCTCCACTTT	CASRGQNSPLHF	12	NA	few	TRBV5-4	TRBJ1-6
TGTGCCACGAGTAGGGTGGGTCAGCCCCAGCATTTT	CATSRVGQPQHF	12	NA	NA	TRBV15	TRBJ1-5
TGTGCCAGCAGCTTAGCGCGAATGGGACAGCGAAATCAGCCCCAGCATTTT	CASSLARMGQRNQPQHF	17	TRBD1	NA	TRBV7-2	TRBJ1-5
TGTGCCAGCAGCTCCCGACAGGGGACCTACGAGCAGTACTTC	CASSSRQGTYEQYF	14	TRBD1	NA	TRBV5-5	TRBJ2-7
TGTGCCAGCAGTGAAGCGCGGGCGCGGACTTTCTTT	CASSEARARTFF	12	NA	few	TRBV6-1	TRBJ1-1